This T cell receptor (beta chain) was sequenced for a study of cytotoxic CD8 clonotypes in ibrutinib-treated CLL. Study-wide context: Samples had a mean of around 230,000 productive templates and some 94,000 productive rearrangements. Findings and limits, study-wide: Baseline-level clonality went beyond age-matched healthy donors and moved in step with circulating CD8+ T-cell counts. For progressing versus sustained-remission patients, sampling times were not the same. Public clonotypes showed up rarely, and on treatment they shrank or held steady.

TCRdb keeps only in-frame clones here, not all; method: immunoSEQ multiplex PCR. Among approximately 350,000 clones listed, about 64% were seen once. The CDR3 runs 15 residues. The V gene end was trimmed by 1 base and the J gene end by 6 bases; junction bases not matched to a gene: 9. Germline CDR1 is SGHRS and CDR2 is YFSETQ. The count of this clone is one. No antigen is known for it. The chain employs TRBV5-1 and TRBJ2-7, with TRBD1 identical over 8 bases. The source was PBMCs, collected after 36 months of ibrutinib treatment. This clonotype originated in a human donor with chronic lymphocytic leukemia. The CDR3 sequence: CASSLHGTGWREQYF. DNA for the CDR3: TGCGCCAGCAGCTTGCACGGGACAGGTTGGCGCGAGCAGTACTTC.